A selection of T cell receptor beta chains follows, all from one sample in a study of cytomegalovirus exposure and HLA in healthy donors. Measured with immunoSEQ multiplex PCR; TCRdb has only the in-frame clones, and not every one. The sample gives about 200,000 clones, 70% to 85% of which show up once; 3.4% is in the top ten. Input material: PBMCs. Receptor source: a man aged 35-49 years in good health and CMV-seropositive. The CDR3 runs from the conserved cysteine through the conserved F or W. Fields, in order: D gene, J gene, V gene, clone size, CDR3 protein, CDR3 DNA. The D gene is left open where the match is weak. Expanded clones get a size class; other rows say once, few or many, or leave the size out.

NA TRBJ2-2 TRBV30 NA CAWSGTGNSETGELFF TGTGCCTGGAGTGGAACCGGGAATTCGGAGACCGGGGAGCTGTTTTTT
TRBD1 TRBJ2-7 TRBV5-3 NA CARRDRSHEQYF TGTGCCAGAAGGGACAGGTCGCACGAGCAGTACTTC
TRBD2 TRBJ2-3 TRBV5-4 NA CASSLGPRGRASDTQYF TGTGCCAGCAGCTTGGGTCCTCGCGGGAGGGCCTCAGATACGCAGTATTTT
TRBD1 TRBJ2-1 TRBV28 NA CASDRTGTGDESYEQFF TGTGCCAGCGATCGGACCGGGACAGGGGATGAAAGCTATGAGCAGTTCTTC
TRBD1 TRBJ1-4 TRBV7-2 NA CASSLGRDRNEKLFF TGTGCCAGCAGCTTAGGAAGGGACAGGAATGAAAAACTGTTTTTT
NA TRBJ1-1 TRBV7-9 once CASSLERVQAGRGTEAFF TGTGCCAGCAGCTTAGAAAGGGTTCAGGCAGGGAGGGGCACTGAAGCTTTCTTT
TRBD2 TRBJ2-2 TRBV18 NA CASSPMTSGRFNTGELFF TGTGCCAGCTCACCTATGACTAGCGGGAGGTTTAACACCGGGGAGCTGTTTTTT
NA TRBJ1-5 TRBV28 NA CASSPGTISNQPQHF TGTGCCAGCAGTCCCGGGACAATTAGCAATCAGCCCCAGCATTTT
TRBD2 TRBJ2-2 TRBV27 NA CASRLLAGGELFF TGTGCCAGCAGACTACTAGCGGGCGGGGAGCTGTTTTTT
NA TRBJ1-1 TRBV7-8 NA CASSLATAGDTEAFF TGTGCCAGCAGCTTAGCCACCGCGGGGGACACTGAAGCTTTCTTT
TRBD1 TRBJ1-2 TRBV19 NA CASNRGEDYGYTF TGTGCCAGTAACAGGGGTGAGGACTATGGCTACACCTTC
TRBD1 TRBJ2-1 TRBV5-1 NA CASSRTGANEQFF TGCGCCAGCAGCAGGACAGGGGCCAATGAGCAGTTCTTC
NA TRBJ2-3 TRBV5-5 NA CASSLVVQGQRQDTQYF TGTGCCAGCAGCTTGGTGGTACAGGGACAAAGACAAGATACGCAGTATTTT
NA TRBJ2-7 TRBV6-5 NA CASSEIGEMYEQYF TGTGCCAGCAGTGAAATAGGGGAAATGTACGAGCAGTACTTC
NA TRBJ1-3 TRBV5-4 NA CASSLVPLHLGGGNTIYF TGTGCCAGCAGCCTGGTCCCACTCCATCTGGGAGGTGGAAACACCATATATTTT
NA TRBJ2-1 TRBV5-6 NA CASSLGLYNEQFF TGTGCCAGCAGCCTGGGACTCTACAATGAGCAGTTCTTC
NA TRBJ1-4 TRBV5-1 NA CASSLDPVYEKLFF TGCGCCAGCAGCTTGGATCCCGTTTATGAAAAACTGTTTTTT
NA TRBJ2-5 TRBV6-5 NA CASSDRVLETQYF TGTGCCAGCAGTGACCGGGTCTTAGAGACCCAGTACTTC
TRBD1 TRBJ2-3 TRBV6-4 NA CASSEGQTPTDTQYF TGTGCCAGCAGTGAGGGACAGACTCCCACAGATACGCAGTATTTT
NA TRBJ1-2 TRBV7-6 NA CARGDGGGYGYTF TGTGCCAGGGGCGACGGGGGGGGCTATGGCTACACCTTC
NA TRBJ2-7 TRBV6-5 NA CASSYVSVGFEQYF TGTGCCAGCAGTTACGTCTCTGTTGGCTTCGAGCAGTACTTC
NA TRBJ2-7 TRBV18 NA CASSPPGWGQSSYEQYF TGTGCCAGCTCACCACCGGGGTGGGGACAATCCTCCTACGAGCAGTACTTC
TRBD2 TRBJ2-3 TRBV7-3 NA CASSLDSSGRRNTQYF TGTGCCAGCAGCTTGGATAGTAGCGGGAGACGAAATACGCAGTATTTT
NA TRBJ1-5 TRBV5-1 NA CASSLFGRRDQPQHF TGCGCCAGCAGCTTGTTTGGTAGGAGGGATCAGCCCCAGCATTTT
TRBD1 TRBJ2-7 TRBV18 NA CASSPPGQGTYEQYF TGTGCCAGCTCACCACCGGGACAGGGGACCTACGAGCAGTACTTC
NA TRBJ1-3 TRBV19 NA CASTHRASGNTIYF TGTGCCAGTACACACAGGGCCTCTGGAAACACCATATATTTT
NA TRBJ2-7 TRBV5-6 NA CASSLVGVLHEQYF TGTGCCAGCAGCTTGGTAGGGGTTCTTCACGAGCAGTACTTC
NA TRBJ1-2 TRBV4-2 NA CASSQDRQASWGYTF TGTGCCAGCAGCCAAGATCGTCAGGCCTCTTGGGGCTACACCTTC
NA TRBJ2-5 TRBV18 NA CASSPAPQEAQYF TGTGCCAGCTCACCAGCCCCCCAAGAGGCCCAGTACTTC
TRBD2 TRBJ2-7 TRBV5-4 NA CASSSSGGTAYEQYF TGTGCCAGCAGCTCTAGCGGGGGGACCGCCTACGAGCAGTACTTC
NA TRBJ2-3 TRBV7-9 NA CASSPNLEDTQYF TGTGCCAGCAGCCCTAACTTAGAAGATACGCAGTATTTT
NA TRBJ2-3 TRBV7-9 NA CASSFRGIADTQYF TGTGCCAGCAGCTTTAGGGGTATAGCAGATACGCAGTATTTT
TRBD1 TRBJ1-2 TRBV7-9 once CASSFVNRGDGYTF TGTGCCAGCAGCTTTGTGAACAGGGGGGATGGCTACACCTTC
TRBD2 TRBJ2-3 TRBV23-1 NA CASSREGSSTDTQYF TGCGCCAGCAGTCGGGAGGGATCTAGCACAGATACGCAGTATTTT
TRBD1 TRBJ1-3 TRBV7-9 NA CASSAQGAVGNTIYF TGTGCCAGCAGCGCACAGGGGGCTGTGGGAAACACCATATATTTT
TRBD2 TRBJ2-3 TRBV19 NA CASSTTSGGHTDTQYF TGTGCCAGTAGCACCACTAGCGGGGGCCACACAGATACGCAGTATTTT
NA TRBJ2-5 TRBV5-1 NA CASSPGAGGETQYF TGCGCCAGCAGCCCGGGGGCAGGGGGGGAGACCCAGTACTTC